The rows below give T cell receptor beta chains drawn from one sample of a study of technical replicates of blood from several donors. Only in-frame clones appear in the TCRdb table, and some are missing; sequencing was by immunoSEQ multiplex PCR. The repertoire includes 87,000 or so clones, just under 95% of them detected once, and under 0.35% sits in the top ten. The sequenced sample consisted of T cells isolated from PBMCs. The receptors shown here come from a human donor in good health. Both conserved end residues are part of each CDR3.

j_call	v_call	cdr3_aa
TRBJ2-7	TRBV4-2	CASSHLGGDYEQYF
TRBJ2-5	TRBV5-1	CASSPEGQGQETQYF
TRBJ1-4	TRBV19	CASSIDYGQGATNEKLFF
TRBJ2-7	TRBV2	CASTLAGEGYEQYF
TRBJ2-5	TRBV4-1	CASSQPIATGTQYF
TRBJ2-2	TRBV11-3	CASSLGSVNTGELFF
TRBJ2-7	TRBV11-3	CASSSNPGGYEQYF
TRBJ2-7	TRBV4-1	CASSQAGTGDYEQYF
TRBJ1-2	TRBV27	CASSMGDGYGYTF
TRBJ2-3	TRBV5-6	CASSLGVREWGDTDTQYF
TRBJ1-1	TRBV29-1	CSVRTGDTEAFF
TRBJ2-7	TRBV11-2	CASSLDKFGTGQYF
TRBJ2-2	TRBV7-3	CASSSSGAGPGELFF
TRBJ2-7	TRBV2	CASSTSGGPYEQYF
TRBJ2-7	TRBV13	CASSLASGYEQYF
TRBJ1-1	TRBV9	CASSVRDRVPPEAFF
TRBJ2-7	TRBV7-2	CASSFGQGAQSSYEQYF
TRBJ2-1	TRBV19	CASTYGPGLNDEQFF
TRBJ1-2	TRBV28	CASSLQGAGDHGYTF
TRBJ2-3	TRBV27	CASILQGTDTQYF
TRBJ2-3	TRBV18	CASSPSGWADTQYF
TRBJ2-1	TRBV2	CASSEFQGPPAFF
TRBJ2-1	TRBV7-9	CASSFAGGNNEQFF
TRBJ2-1	TRBV6-1	CASSELGKGSEQFF
TRBJ2-1	TRBV7-9	CASSPRDRYNEQFF
TRBJ2-1	TRBV7-2	CASSLTGMAYNEQFF
TRBJ1-2	TRBV9	CASSVDQGHYGYTF
TRBJ1-5	TRBV30	CAWSVLGTNQPQHF
TRBJ2-1	TRBV6-6	CASSYSLAESYNEQFF
TRBJ2-5	TRBV19	CASSIAGRETQYF
TRBJ2-7	TRBV27	CASSWAPSTYEQYF
TRBJ1-5	TRBV6-1	CASSEQGNQPQHF
TRBJ2-2	TRBV9	CASSVGDRVHTGELFF
TRBJ2-2	TRBV4-3	CASSQEWVAGNTGELFF
TRBJ2-5	TRBV5-1	CASSAGTGLGQETQYF
TRBJ2-2	TRBV7-2	CASSLKGGVVTGELFF
TRBJ2-5	TRBV7-3	CASSPTSTETQYF
TRBJ2-1	TRBV28	CASSGAGEGLGNEQFF
TRBJ1-3	TRBV28	CATLNSGNTIYF
TRBJ2-1	TRBV7-3	CASSLAGAHNEQFF
TRBJ2-7	TRBV4-3	CASSQDVGLAGNYEQYF
TRBJ2-2	TRBV30	CACQGLAFTGELFF
TRBJ2-2	TRBV6-1	CASSLGAVHTGELFF
TRBJ2-3	TRBV2	CASELASGGGTDTQYF
TRBJ2-1	TRBV14	CASSYGLAGAGSNEQFF
TRBJ1-5	TRBV6-6	CASSYNRDQPQHF
TRBJ2-7	TRBV4-2	CASSATGTRPYEQYF
TRBJ2-7	TRBV27	CASSWTGGGYEQYF
TRBJ2-7	TRBV28	CASGHRWEQYF
TRBJ2-1	TRBV11-1	CASSLGSGSSYEQFF